The entry below describes one T cell receptor beta chain. The table lists this clonotype with a few counts. This clone's antigen is unknown. The sample holds no much larger clone one base away, and base qualities are not on file. The treatment or condition label on this specimen signifies: in vitro stimulation with specific CMV peptide epitopes to enrich CMV-specific T cells. This sample is part of a study of T cell repertoires in cytomegalovirus infection (dated by TCRdb to between 2017 and 2020). Notes on the research overall: Recently identified HLA-C-restricted CMV epitopes, whose presentation resists viral immunomodulation, were targeted by peptide stimulations together with well-studied HLA-B-restricted epitopes. Donor HLA type was relevant to the analysis, as public TCR beta signatures indicated carriage of CMV infection together with the matching HLA type.

Overall results and qualifications from the work: In the ex vivo response, HLA-C-restricted CMV-specific TCR beta clonotypes were dominant, and in two of eight donors the single most frequent clonotype came from this HLA-C-restricted group. In both this cohort and an independent 352-donor cohort, the cumulative frequency of public TCR beta family members distinguished carriers of CMV infection plus the relevant HLA type.

TCRdb lists the instrument as Illumina HiSeq 1500. TCRdb reanalyzed the raw reads on its own, using fastp at Q25 for trimming and MiXCR for clone calling, and kept in-frame beta chains. Every CDR3 protein is listed once, alongside the most common genes and DNA of its rows. The sample table records about 890,000 distinct CDR3 sequences; roughly 31% of these occur just once. The ten top clones hold about 14% of the sample. This TCR came from a human donor in good health (CMV status not recorded). Some clones in this sample may be carry-over from other donors' samples. This specimen was cultured CD8+ T cells from PBMCs, taken from culture after CMV antigen stimulation.

The DNA sequence follows: TGTGCGGGGGGATTTGGCTTAGAGCGGGGCACAGATACGCAGTATTTT. This sequence encodes CAGGFGLERGTDTQYF. This sequence uses TRBV2 and TRBJ2-3; perhaps TRBD2 is the D gene, with 6 bases matching. For CDR1 and CDR2, the germline V gene lists SNHLY and FYNNEI. The CDR3, from cysteine to phenylalanine, totals 16 residues. Solely the CDR3 DNA is kept, with 48 bases framed from the first base.